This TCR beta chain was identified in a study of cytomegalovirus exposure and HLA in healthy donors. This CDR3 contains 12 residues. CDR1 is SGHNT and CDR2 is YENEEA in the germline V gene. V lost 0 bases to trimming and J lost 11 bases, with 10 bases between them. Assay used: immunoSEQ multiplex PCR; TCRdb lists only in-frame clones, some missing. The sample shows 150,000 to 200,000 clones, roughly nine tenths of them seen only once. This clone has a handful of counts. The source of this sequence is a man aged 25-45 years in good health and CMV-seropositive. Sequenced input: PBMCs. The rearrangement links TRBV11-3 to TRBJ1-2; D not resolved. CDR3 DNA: TGTGCCAGCAGCTTAGATCCGACGGCGTACACCTTC. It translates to CASSLDPTAYTF.